The clone carrying this T cell receptor (beta chain) has only a few counts. What it recognizes is unknown. These data are taken from a study of regulatory T cells in long-lasting Graves disease. The wider study: Patients with persistent Graves' disease had over 5 years of antithyroid drugs and persistent TSH receptor antibodies. Study-level findings and limits: Study was limited to peripheral blood, excluding thyroid tissue.

The time point: persistent/refractory GD, antithyroid drugs over 5 years with positive TRAb. Isolated PBMC RNA provided the starting material for the TCR library. Diagnosis followed American Thyroid Association guidelines for Graves' disease. From an endocrinology department in Xi'an, China, came the patients. Relying on iRepertoire HTBI primers and Arm-PCR of CDR3 regions, the team built TCR beta libraries. MiXCR, run by TCRdb on the multiplex PCR reads, gives a single entry per CDR3 protein. Of roughly 430,000 distinct CDR3 sequences in the sample, around 23% are singletons; the top ten hold around an eighth. V lost 2 bases and J 6 bases, leaving 11 bases between the germline ends. CDR3 size: 13 residues. CDR1 ENHRY and CDR2 SYGVKD come from the germline V gene.

The sequence was collected from a female donor with Graves disease. The chain joins TRBV10-3 to TRBJ2-7; D unclear. The specimen was peripheral blood mononuclear cells (PBMCs), collected when the disease was refractory, from a patient treated with antithyroid drugs. This CDR3 is CAISEDPFGEQYF. The DNA of the CDR3 is TGTGCCATCAGTGAGGACCCGTTCGGCGAGCAGTACTTC.